Reported below is one T cell receptor (beta chain). Its antigen is unidentified. The CDR3 is 15 residues long. The data originate from a study of T cells expressing NK-cell markers. TCRdb reprocessed the 5' RACE reads, with one entry per CDR3 protein and no DNA. This table holds about 260,000 distinct CDR3 sequences. Whole-study findings and limits: Uncertainty persisted over the HCMV specificity of expanded NKG2C+ T cell clones.

The TCR sequence derives from a woman between 18 and 70 years old in good health. Material: blood T cells: a sorted CD56 or NKG2C T cell subset, CD4+ or CD8+ T cells, or bulk PBMC T cells (not recorded which). The rearrangement uses TRBV12-3 or TRBV12-4 and TRBJ1-5; there is no DNA to check the TCRdb D call of TRBD1. CDR3 loop: CASSLAPGLNQPQHF.